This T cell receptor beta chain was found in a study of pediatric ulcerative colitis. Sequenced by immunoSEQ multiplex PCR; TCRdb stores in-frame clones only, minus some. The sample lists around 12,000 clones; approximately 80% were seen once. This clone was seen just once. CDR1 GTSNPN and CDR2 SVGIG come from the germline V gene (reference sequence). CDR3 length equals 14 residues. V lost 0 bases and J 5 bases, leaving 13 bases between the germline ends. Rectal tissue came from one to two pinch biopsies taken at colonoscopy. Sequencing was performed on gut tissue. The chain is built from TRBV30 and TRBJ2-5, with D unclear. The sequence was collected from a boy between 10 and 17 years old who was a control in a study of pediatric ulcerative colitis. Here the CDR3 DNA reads TGTGCCTGGAGTGTAGGGCAGGTTGTCGAGACCCAGTACTTC. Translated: CAWSVGQVVETQYF. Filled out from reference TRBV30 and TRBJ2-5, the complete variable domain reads SQTIHQWPATLVQPVGSPLSLECTVEGTSNPNLYWYRQAAGRGLQLLFYSVGIGQISSEVPQNLSASRPQDRQFILSSKKLLLSDSGFYLCAWSVGQVVETQYFGPGTRLLVL.